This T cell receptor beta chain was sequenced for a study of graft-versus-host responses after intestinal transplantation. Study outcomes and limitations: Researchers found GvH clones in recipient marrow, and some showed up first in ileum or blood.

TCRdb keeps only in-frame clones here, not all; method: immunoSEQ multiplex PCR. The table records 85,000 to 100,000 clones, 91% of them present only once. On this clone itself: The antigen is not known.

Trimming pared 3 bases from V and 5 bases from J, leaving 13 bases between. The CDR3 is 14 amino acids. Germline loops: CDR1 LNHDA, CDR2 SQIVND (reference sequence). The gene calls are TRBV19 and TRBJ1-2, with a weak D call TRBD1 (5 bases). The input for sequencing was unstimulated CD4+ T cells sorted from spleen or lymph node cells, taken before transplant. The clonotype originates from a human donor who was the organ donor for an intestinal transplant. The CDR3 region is CASSITTGTYGYTF. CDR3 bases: TGTGCCAGTAGTATTACCACAGGAACGTATGGCTACACCTTC.